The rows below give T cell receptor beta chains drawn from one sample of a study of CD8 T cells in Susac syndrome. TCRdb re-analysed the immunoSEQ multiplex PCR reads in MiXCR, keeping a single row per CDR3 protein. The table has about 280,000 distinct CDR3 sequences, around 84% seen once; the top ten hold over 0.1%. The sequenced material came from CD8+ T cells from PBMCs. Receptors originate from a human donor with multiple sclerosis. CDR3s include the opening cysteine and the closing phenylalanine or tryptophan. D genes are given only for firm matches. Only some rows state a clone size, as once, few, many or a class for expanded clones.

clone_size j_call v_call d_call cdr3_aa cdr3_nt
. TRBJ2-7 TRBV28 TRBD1 CASSPGQANSYEQYF TGTGCCAGCAGCCCAGGACAGGCTAACTCCTACGAGCAGTACTTC
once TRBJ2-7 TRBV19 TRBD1 CASSLGQGMIYEQYF TGTGCCAGTAGTTTGGGACAGGGAATGATCTACGAGCAGTACTTC
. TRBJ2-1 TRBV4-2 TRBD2 CASSPIGLRGGEDNEQFF TGTGCCAGCAGCCCTATCGGGCTTCGGGGGGGGGAGGACAATGAGCAGTTCTTC
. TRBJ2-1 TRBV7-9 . CASSFSVPTYNEQFF TGTGCCAGCAGCTTTAGTGTACCAACCTACAATGAGCAGTTCTTC
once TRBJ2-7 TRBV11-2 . CASRVAGLKYGQYF TGTGCCAGCAGGGTGGCGGGATTAAAGTACGGGCAGTACTTC
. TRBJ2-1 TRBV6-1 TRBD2 CASSPVWREGRGSYNEQFF TGTGCCAGCAGCCCAGTTTGGCGGGAGGGCCGGGGGTCCTACAATGAGCAGTTCTTC
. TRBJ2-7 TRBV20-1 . CSARSRSYEQYF TGCAGTGCTAGATCTCGATCCTACGAGCAGTACTTC
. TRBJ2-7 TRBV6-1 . CASSELLSHEQYF TGTGCCAGCAGTGAGTTACTAAGCCACGAGCAGTACTTC
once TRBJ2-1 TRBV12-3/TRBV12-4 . CASSQAGAYNEQFF TGTGCCAGCAGTCAAGCCGGGGCCTACAATGAGCAGTTCTTC
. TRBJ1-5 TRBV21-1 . CASRGGRREHSNQPQHF TGTGCCAGCCGAGGGGGGCGCAGGGAGCATAGCAATCAGCCCCAGCATTTT
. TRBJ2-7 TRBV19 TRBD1 CASSSSGTAFYEQYF TGTGCCAGTAGTAGCTCCGGGACAGCGTTTTACGAGCAGTACTTC
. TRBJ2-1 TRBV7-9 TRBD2 CASSFLAGGGDEQFF TGTGCCAGCAGCTTTCTAGCGGGAGGCGGGGATGAGCAGTTCTTC
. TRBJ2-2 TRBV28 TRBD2 CASSFLGASGRAAELFF TGTGCCAGCAGTTTCCTGGGGGCTAGCGGGAGGGCCGCGGAGCTGTTTTTT
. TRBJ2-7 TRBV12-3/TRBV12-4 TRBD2 CASSYREGLDEQYF TGTGCCAGCAGTTACCGGGAGGGCCTAGACGAGCAGTACTTC
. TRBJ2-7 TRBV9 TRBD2 CASSPSGRGEQYF TGTGCCAGCAGCCCAAGCGGGAGGGGGGAGCAGTACTTC
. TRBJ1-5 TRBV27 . CASSFFNQPQHF TGTGCCAGCAGTTTCTTCAATCAGCCCCAGCATTTT
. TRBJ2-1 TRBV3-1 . CASSQGRRANEQFF TGTGCCAGCAGCCAAGGCCGTCGGGCTAATGAGCAGTTCTTC
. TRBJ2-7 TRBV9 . CASSVGISPGYEQYF TGTGCCAGCAGCGTAGGGATTAGCCCGGGCTACGAGCAGTACTTC
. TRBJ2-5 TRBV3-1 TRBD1 CASSPYRGQEETQYF TGTGCCAGCAGCCCCTACAGGGGGCAGGAAGAGACCCAGTACTTC
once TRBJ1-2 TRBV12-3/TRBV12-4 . CASSLDKNGYTF TGTGCCAGCAGTTTAGACAAGAATGGCTACACCTTC
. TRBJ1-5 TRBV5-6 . CASSAGAGWKPQHF TGTGCCAGCAGCGCTGGGGCAGGTTGGAAGCCCCAGCATTTT
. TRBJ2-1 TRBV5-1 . CASSGASSYNEQFF TGCGCCAGCAGCGGGGCTAGCAGCTACAATGAGCAGTTCTTC
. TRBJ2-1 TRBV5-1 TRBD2 CASSPGGLANYNEQFF TGCGCCAGCAGCCCAGGCGGACTAGCCAACTACAATGAGCAGTTCTTC
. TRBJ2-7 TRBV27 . CASSKTPPRKQYF TGTGCCAGCAGCAAGACCCCTCCCCGCAAGCAGTACTTC
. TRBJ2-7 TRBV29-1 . CSVEVRTVPYEQYF TGCAGCGTTGAGGTACGAACAGTCCCCTACGAGCAGTACTTC
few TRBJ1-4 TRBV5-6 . CASSLEGATNEKLFF TGTGCCAGCAGCTTGGAGGGGGCAACTAATGAAAAACTGTTTTTT
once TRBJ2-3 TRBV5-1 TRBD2 CASSLDGSSGRADTQYF TGCGCCAGCAGCTTGGACGGCTCTAGCGGGAGGGCGGATACGCAGTATTTT
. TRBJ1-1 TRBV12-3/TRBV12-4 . CASNIGGYTEAFF TGTGCCAGCAACATAGGGGGGTACACTGAAGCTTTCTTT
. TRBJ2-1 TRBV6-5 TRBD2 CASSYGLAGVREQFF TGTGCCAGCAGTTATGGACTAGCGGGAGTCCGTGAGCAGTTCTTC
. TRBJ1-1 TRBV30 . CAWKRTIGEAFF TGTGCCTGGAAGCGGACAATTGGTGAAGCTTTCTTT
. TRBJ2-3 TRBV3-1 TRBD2 CASSTAREAPDTQYF TGTGCCAGCAGTACGGCTCGGGAGGCCCCAGATACGCAGTATTTT
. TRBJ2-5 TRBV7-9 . CASSTRGAQQETQYF TGTGCCAGCAGCACAAGAGGAGCGCAACAAGAGACCCAGTACTTC
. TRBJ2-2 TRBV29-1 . CSVDSANTGELFF TGCAGCGTTGATAGTGCCAACACCGGGGAGCTGTTTTTT
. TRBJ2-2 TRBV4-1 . CASSQWSGNTGELFF TGCGCCAGCAGCCAATGGAGCGGGAACACCGGGGAGCTGTTTTTT
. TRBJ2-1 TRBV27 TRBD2 CASSGRPTTSSYNEQFF TGTGCCAGCAGCGGGAGGCCGACAACAAGCTCCTACAATGAGCAGTTCTTC
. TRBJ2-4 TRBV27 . CASSSGRQINIQYF TGTGCCAGCAGTTCAGGGAGACAGATAAACATTCAGTACTTC
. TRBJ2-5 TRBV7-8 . CASSLSREGRWETQYF TGTGCCAGCAGCTTATCGCGGGAAGGACGTTGGGAGACCCAGTACTTC
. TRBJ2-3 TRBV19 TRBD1 CASSTPQTGGFDTQYF TGTGCCAGTAGTACACCTCAGACAGGGGGCTTCGATACGCAGTATTTT
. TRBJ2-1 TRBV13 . CASGYRSVYNEQFF TGTGCCAGCGGCTATCGATCAGTTTACAATGAGCAGTTCTTC
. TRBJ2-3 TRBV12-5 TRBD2 CASGPAPGRARTDTQYF TGTGCTAGTGGTCCTGCTCCAGGGAGGGCGCGGACAGATACGCAGTATTTT
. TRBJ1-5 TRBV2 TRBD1 CASSGPDRGLNQPQHF TGTGCCAGCAGCGGACCCGACAGGGGACTAAATCAGCCCCAGCATTTT